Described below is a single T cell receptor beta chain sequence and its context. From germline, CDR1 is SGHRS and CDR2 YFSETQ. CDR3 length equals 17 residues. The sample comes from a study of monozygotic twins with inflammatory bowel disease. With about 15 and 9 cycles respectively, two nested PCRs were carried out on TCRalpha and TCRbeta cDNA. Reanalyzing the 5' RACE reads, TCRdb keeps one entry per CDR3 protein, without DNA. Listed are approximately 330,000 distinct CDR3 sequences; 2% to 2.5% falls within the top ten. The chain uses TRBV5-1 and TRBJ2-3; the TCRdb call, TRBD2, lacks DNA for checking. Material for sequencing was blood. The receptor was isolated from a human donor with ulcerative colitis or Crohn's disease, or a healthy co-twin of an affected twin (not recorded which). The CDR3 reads CASSLKRLAGVVDTQYF.